What follows are 22 T cell receptor beta chains derived from one specimen sequenced in a study of blood T cells in healthy people across ages. A sample-barcoded 5' primer and a J-beta primer mix were used in a second PCR of about 7 to 12 cycles. TCRdb redid the calling of the 5' RACE reads with MiXCR, one entry per CDR3 protein. The sample contains approximately 1.5 million distinct CDR3 sequences, 30% to 35% of which appear only once. The sequenced sample was blood. Source of these receptors: a woman in her 30s in good health.

The genes are TRBV27 and TRBJ1-6, with D tentatively TRBD1 (5 bases). Germline CDR1 and CDR2: MNHEY and SMNVEV (reference sequence). The CDR3 consists of 14 residues. V lost 0 bases and J lost 7, with 7 bases in between. The CDR3 spells CASSLSQGNSPLHF. The CDR3 DNA is TGTGCCAGCAGTTTATCGCAGGGAAATTCACCCCTCCACTTT.

V is TRBV18 and J is TRBJ2-5; D gene ambiguous. V gave up 2 bases and J gave up 5 bases, with 9 bases separating them. The CDR3 length is 13 residues. CDR1 is KGHSH, CDR2 LQKENI, per germline. CDR3: CASSPWQWETQYF. In DNA form, the CDR3 reads TGTGCCAGCTCACCATGGCAGTGGGAGACCCAGTACTTC.

The chain carries TRBV6-1 and TRBJ1-4; the D gene is possibly TRBD1 (5 bases). The V gene's germline CDR1 is MNHNS and CDR2 SASEGT. Trimming took 2 bases from V and 8 from J, leaving 18 bases between them. This CDR3 is built from 16 residues. CDR3 sequence (DNA): TGTGCCAGCAGTGAATGGCCTGGACGGGACGGGGAAAAACTGTTTTTT. It encodes CASSEWPGRDGEKLFF.

A few counts support this clonotype. The J gene is TRBJ1-2, the V gene TRBV21-1. TRBV21-1 has pseudogene status. This CDR3 contains 15 residues. The CDR3 DNA reads as TGTGCCAGCAGCAAACGAGCCTCAAGGGACTATGGCTACACCTTC. Amino acid sequence: CASSKRASRDYGYTF.

V and J are TRBV12-3 or TRBV12-4 and TRBJ2-5, with D perhaps TRBD2 (5 bases). V shed 6 bases and J shed 7 bases, with 18 bases lying between them. The CDR3 is made up of 14 amino acids. DNA of the CDR3: TGTGCCAGCAGGCCGGGTCTGAGGGTCGTGACCCAGTACTTC. Translating gives CASRPGLRVVTQYF.

This clonotype was observed a single time. This chain uses TRBV7-9 with TRBJ2-1; 9 bases are a match to TRBD2. The CDR3 length is 17 residues. Germline V gene lookup returns CDR1 SEHNR and CDR2 FQNEAQ (reference sequence). Trimming at V came to 2 bases and at J to 5 bases, leaving 10 bases not matched to a gene. DNA for the CDR3: TGTGCCAGCAGCTTAAGAAAGAGCGGGGGGAGCAACAATGAGCAGTTCTTC. It translates to CASSLRKSGGSNNEQFF.

The rearrangement joins TRBV6-1 to TRBJ2-2; possibly TRBD1 or TRBD2 for D (5 bases each). V shed 6 bases and J shed 3 bases, with 17 bases lying between them. CDR1 MNHNS and CDR2 SASEGT come from the germline V gene. This CDR3 is 16 amino acids long. The CDR3 reads CASRPNRGVDTGELFF. CDR3 DNA: TGTGCCAGCAGACCAAATAGAGGGGTAGACACCGGGGAGCTGTTTTTT.

The chain employs TRBV6-7 and TRBJ2-5; D is unresolved. TRBV6-7 has ORF status, its function being uncertain. CDR3 length: 15 amino acids. V lost 2 bases to trimming and J lost 3 bases, with 13 bases between them. CDR3: CASSYPGRTEETQYF. As DNA, the CDR3 is TGTGCCAGCAGTTACCCGGGCCGCACTGAAGAGACCCAGTACTTC.

This clonotype was seen just once. The chain combines TRBV20-1 with TRBJ1-4, with no clear D. Trimming left V 0 bases short and J 5 bases short, with 7 bases between. The CDR3 extends over 13 amino acids. Per germline, CDR1 DFQATT and CDR2 SNEGSKA (reference sequence). CDR3 residues: CSARDSVNEKLFF. The DNA for the CDR3 is TGCAGTGCTAGAGATTCGGTAAATGAAAAACTGTTTTTT.

In its sample, this clonotype was seen a few times. The rearrangement uses TRBV5-1 and TRBJ1-2, with no clear D. Trimming stripped 0 bases from V and 6 bases from J, with 15 bases between. CDR1 and CDR2 from the germline V gene are SGHRS and YFSETQ. The CDR3 totals 15 residues. DNA for the CDR3: TGCGCCAGCAGCTTGGTACGGGGAAGTAAGGATGGCTACACCTTC. Translation gives CASSLVRGSKDGYTF.

This clonotype was counted only a few times. This chain uses TRBV4-1 with TRBJ2-1; D is unresolved. The germline V gene has CDR1 MGHRA and CDR2 YSYEKL. V gave up 1 base and J gave up 2 bases, with 9 bases separating them. This CDR3 comprises 15 residues. Here the CDR3 DNA reads TGCGCCAGCAGCCAAGGGGATAACCCCTACAATGAGCAGTTCTTC. This encodes CASSQGDNPYNEQFF.

On this clonotype itself: A read error may explain this, as a much larger clone is one base away. The chain carries TRBV11-2 and TRBJ2-7; the D is unclear. The CDR3 consists of 15 residues. Per germline, CDR1 SGHAT and CDR2 FQNNGV. The CDR3 region is CACSLTDGSSYEQYF. CDR3 coding DNA: TGTGCCTGCAGCTTAACTGACGGAAGCTCCTACGAGCAGTACTTC.

The CDR3 bases are TGTGCCAGCAGTTTAATAGCGGGGGGGCCAGTCTGGACCCAGTACTTC. Its protein is CASSLIAGGPVWTQYF. The chain has TRBV2 and TRBJ2-5; 11 nucleotides line up with TRBD2. Trimming cost V 5 bases and J 7 bases; bases outside gene matches: 12. The CDR3 spans 16 residues. Germline V gene sequence: CDR1 SNHLY, CDR2 FYNNEI.

This clonotype has just a few counts. This sequence joins TRBV4-1 and TRBJ2-7; D gene unclear. The V end was cut by 5 bases, the J end by 1 base, with 9 bases between. The CDR3 length is 13 residues. Germline loops: CDR1 MGHRA, CDR2 YSYEKL. The CDR3 region has the DNA TGCGCCAGCAGCGAAAAGTGGTCCTACGAGCAGTACTTC. It yields the protein CASSEKWSYEQYF.

The J gene is TRBJ2-1, the V gene TRBV6-1; a possible D gene is TRBD1 (7 bases). The V and J ends lost 10 bases and 5 bases respectively, with 12 bases between them. The CDR3 contains 12 residues. Germline V lookup: CDR1 MNHNS, CDR2 SASEGT. CDR3 residues: CATTRGDNEQFF. The CDR3 DNA follows: TGTGCCACTACCAGGGGGGACAATGAGCAGTTCTTC.

This clonotype was counted between two and nine times. This chain uses TRBV12-3 or TRBV12-4 with TRBJ2-1, with TRBD1 identical over 9 bases. The CDR3 is 15 residues long. V lost 7 bases to trimming and J lost 6 bases; unmatched junction nucleotides: 10. CDR3 in amino acids: CASTIGGQGPNEQFF. The CDR3 region has the DNA TGTGCCAGCACCATTGGGGGACAGGGTCCCAATGAGCAGTTCTTC.

This clonotype has just a few counts. This chain uses TRBV5-1 with TRBJ2-6; 13 positions agree with TRBD2. From germline, CDR1 is SGHRS and CDR2 YFSETQ. Trimming cost V 3 bases and J 4 bases; bases outside gene matches: 4. The CDR3 spans 17 residues. CDR3 sequence (DNA): TGCGCCAGCAGCTGGGGACTAGCGGGGTCCGGGGCCAACGTCCTGACTTTC. This encodes CASSWGLAGSGANVLTF.

This clonotype was detected a few times. The junction shows a germline mismatch at one end, possibly a read error. The chain links TRBV20-1 to TRBJ2-7; possible D gene TRBD1, 5 bases. The CDR3 consists of 15 residues. Germline loops: CDR1 DFQATT, CDR2 SNEGSKA (reference sequence). The CDR3 loop reads CSSRVSEQVSYEQYF. CDR3 sequence (DNA): TGCAGTTCTAGAGTCTCGGAACAGGTCTCCTACGAGCAGTACTTC.

This clonotype was seen a handful of times. Its ends do not fully match the called genes, so a read error is possible. The CDR3 DNA is TGTGCCAGCAGTTTAGATGAAAAACGGTTTTTT. Its translation is CASSLDEKRFF. The rearrangement uses TRBV12-3 or TRBV12-4 and TRBJ1-4, with no clear D. The CDR3 is 11 residues long.

The chain links TRBV5-1 to TRBJ2-7, with D possibly being TRBD1 (6 bases). This CDR3 has 15 residues. CDR1 is SGHRS, CDR2 YFSETQ, per germline. Trimming left V 0 bases short and J 2 bases short, with 12 bases between. DNA for the CDR3: TGCGCCAGCAGCTTGGGACAGGCCGTGACCTACGAGCAGTACTTC. Translation gives CASSLGQAVTYEQYF.

With regard to this clonotype: At one end, the junction sequence differs from germline, possibly due to a read error. V and J are TRBV12-3 or TRBV12-4 and TRBJ2-7; a possible D gene is TRBD1 (5 bases). This CDR3 spans 12 amino acids. This chain's CDR3 is CASSLWEQDLHF. CDR3 nucleotide sequence: TGTGCCAGCAGTTTATGGGAACAGGACCTGCACTTC.

This rearrangement joins TRBV3-1 to TRBJ2-1, with 9 nucleotides matching TRBD2. Germline V gene data show CDR1 as LGHDT and CDR2 as YNNKEL (reference sequence). This CDR3 has 17 amino acids. V dropped 0 bases and J dropped 0; count of bases not matched to a gene: 3. The CDR3 DNA follows: TGTGCCAGCAGCCAAGATCTTAGCGGGAGCTCCTACAATGAGCAGTTCTTC. Translation: CASSQDLSGSSYNEQFF.